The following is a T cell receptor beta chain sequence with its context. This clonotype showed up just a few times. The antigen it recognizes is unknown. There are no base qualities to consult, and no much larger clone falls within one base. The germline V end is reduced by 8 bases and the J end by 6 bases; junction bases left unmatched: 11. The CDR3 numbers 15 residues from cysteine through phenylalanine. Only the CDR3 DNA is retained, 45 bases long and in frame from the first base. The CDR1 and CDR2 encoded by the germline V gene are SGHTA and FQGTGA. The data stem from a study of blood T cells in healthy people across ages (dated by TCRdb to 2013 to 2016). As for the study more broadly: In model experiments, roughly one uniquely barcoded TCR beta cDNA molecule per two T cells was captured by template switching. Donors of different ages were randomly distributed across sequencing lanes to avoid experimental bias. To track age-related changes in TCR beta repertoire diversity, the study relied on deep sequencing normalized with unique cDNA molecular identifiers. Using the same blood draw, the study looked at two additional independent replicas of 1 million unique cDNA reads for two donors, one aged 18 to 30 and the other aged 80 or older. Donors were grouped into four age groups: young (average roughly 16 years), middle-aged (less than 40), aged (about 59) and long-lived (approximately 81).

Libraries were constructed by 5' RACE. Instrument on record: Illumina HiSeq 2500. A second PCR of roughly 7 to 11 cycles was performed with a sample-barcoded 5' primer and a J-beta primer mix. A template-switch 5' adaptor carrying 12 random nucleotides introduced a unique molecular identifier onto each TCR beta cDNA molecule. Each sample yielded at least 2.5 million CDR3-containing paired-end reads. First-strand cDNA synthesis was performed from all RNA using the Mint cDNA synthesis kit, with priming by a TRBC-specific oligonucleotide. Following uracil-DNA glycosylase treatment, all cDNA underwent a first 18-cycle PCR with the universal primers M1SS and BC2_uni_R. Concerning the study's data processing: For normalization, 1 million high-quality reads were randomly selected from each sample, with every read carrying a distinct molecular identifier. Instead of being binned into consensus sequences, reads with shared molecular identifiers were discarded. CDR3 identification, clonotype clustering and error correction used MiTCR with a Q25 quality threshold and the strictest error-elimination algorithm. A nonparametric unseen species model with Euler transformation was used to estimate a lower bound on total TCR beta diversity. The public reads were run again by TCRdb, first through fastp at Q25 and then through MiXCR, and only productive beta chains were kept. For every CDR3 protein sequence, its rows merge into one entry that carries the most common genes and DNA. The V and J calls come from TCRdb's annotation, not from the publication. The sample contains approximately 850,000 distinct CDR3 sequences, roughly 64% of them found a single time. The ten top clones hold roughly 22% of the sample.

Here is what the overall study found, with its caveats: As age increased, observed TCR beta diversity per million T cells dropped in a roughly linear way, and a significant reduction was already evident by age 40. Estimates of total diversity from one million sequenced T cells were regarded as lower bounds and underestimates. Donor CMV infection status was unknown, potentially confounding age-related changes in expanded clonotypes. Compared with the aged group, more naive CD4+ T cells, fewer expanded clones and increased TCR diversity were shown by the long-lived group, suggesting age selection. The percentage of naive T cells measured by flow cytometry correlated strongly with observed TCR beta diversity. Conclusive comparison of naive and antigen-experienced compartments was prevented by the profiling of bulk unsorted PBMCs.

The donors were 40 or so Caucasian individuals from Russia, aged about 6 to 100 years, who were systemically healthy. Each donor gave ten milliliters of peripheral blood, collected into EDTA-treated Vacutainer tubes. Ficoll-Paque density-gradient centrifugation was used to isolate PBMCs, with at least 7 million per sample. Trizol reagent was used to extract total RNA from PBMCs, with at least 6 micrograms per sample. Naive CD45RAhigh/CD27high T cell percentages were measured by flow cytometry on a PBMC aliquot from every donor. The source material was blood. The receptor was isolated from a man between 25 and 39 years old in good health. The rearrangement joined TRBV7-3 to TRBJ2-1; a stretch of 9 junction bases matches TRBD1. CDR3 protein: CASGAPGQGGNEQFF. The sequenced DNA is TGTGCCAGCGGAGCTCCGGGACAGGGAGGCAATGAGCAGTTCTTC.